Presented here are 11 T cell receptor beta chains from one specimen sequenced in a study of post-analysis software for immune sequencing data. No antigen has been assigned to these receptors. Findings and limits, study-wide: TRBV segments more frequent in patients than in controls numbered roughly 5 and included TRBV5-6, TRBV5-1 and TRBV20-1.

Included in the TCR beta cDNA libraries were unique molecular identifiers. TCRdb processed the PCR reads anew with MiXCR; each CDR3 protein has one entry. The sample includes about 760,000 distinct CDR3 sequences, 25% to 30% seen only once; the top ten take roughly 0.57%. The source material was blood. These receptor sequences come from a girl under 18 with multiple sclerosis.

V is TRBV6-5 and J is TRBJ1-1; D is unclear. Trimming left V 2 bases short and J 3 bases short, with 7 bases between. The CDR3 is 13 residues long. CDR1 MNHEY and CDR2 SVGAGI come from the germline V gene. The CDR3 sequence: CASSYGSYTEAFF. The CDR3 coding sequence is TGTGCCAGCAGTTACGGCAGCTACACTGAAGCTTTCTTT.

The rearrangement joins TRBV20-1 to TRBJ2-4, with 7 bases lining up with TRBD2. Gene TRBJ2-7 matches the end of the DNA better, so the J call may be wrong. CDR3 size: 14 residues. Looked up from germline, CDR1 is DFQATT and CDR2 is SNEGSKA (reference sequence). The CDR3, as DNA: TGCAGTGCCCGACTAGCAATTTCCCCCCACGAGCAGTACTTC. It codes for CSARLAISPHEQYF.

The table lists this clonotype with a few counts. The V gene is TRBV5-1, the J gene TRBJ2-3, with D possibly matching TRBD2 (6 bases). V was pared by 4 bases and J by 6 bases, with 24 bases between. Germline-derived CDR1 and CDR2 are SGHRS and YFSETQ. The CDR3 totals 17 residues. This chain's CDR3 is CASSLDIRDSVGDTQYF. DNA of the CDR3: TGCGCCAGCAGCCTGGATATCCGGGACTCAGTCGGCGATACGCAGTATTTT.

Turning to this clonotype: Sequence at one end of the junction differs from germline and may be a read error. The chain links TRBV9 to TRBJ2-1; D is tentatively TRBD1 or TRBD2 (5 bases each). The CDR3 totals 16 residues. The V gene's germline CDR1 is SGDLS and CDR2 YYNGEE. CDR3 nucleotides: TGTGCCAGCAGCGTACGGGGCGCCAGCTCCTGCAATGAGCAGTTCTTC. Translating gives CASSVRGASSCNEQFF.

This clonotype has more than one count but fewer than ten. This sequence joins TRBV5-1 and TRBJ1-1, with D unclear. The CDR3 length is 16 residues. V lost 4 bases to trimming and J lost 5 bases, with 21 bases between them. Germline V gene data show CDR1 as SGHRS and CDR2 as YFSETQ. CDR3 nucleotides: TGCGCCAGCAGCCCTGGAGGGCCGGGGAAAGGGACTGAAGCTTTCTTT. This translates into CASSPGGPGKGTEAFF.

This clonotype has just a few counts. This chain joins TRBV3-1 and TRBJ1-2; tentatively, D is TRBD1 (5 bases). Trimming shortened V by 0 bases and J by 4 bases, and 12 bases separated the two germline ends. Germline V gene data show CDR1 as LGHDT and CDR2 as YNNKEL (reference sequence). This CDR3 has 15 amino acids. CDR3 region: CASSQEVSGPYGYTF. The CDR3 DNA reads TGTGCCAGCAGCCAAGAGGTTTCGGGGCCCTATGGCTACACCTTC.

A few counts support this clonotype. The J gene is TRBJ2-1, the V gene TRBV5-5; D remains ambiguous. The CDR3 length is 16 residues. With 0 bases removed from V and 4 bases from J, the gap between germline ends came to 14 bases. Germline V gene data show CDR1 as SGHKS and CDR2 as YYEKEE (reference sequence). DNA for the CDR3: TGTGCCAGCAGCTTGGCGGCGTCTCCGTTTTACAATGAGCAGTTCTTC. This gives the protein CASSLAASPFYNEQFF. The entire variable domain, with the rest obtained from reference TRBV5-5 and TRBJ2-1, is as follows: DAGVTQSPTHLIKTRGQQVTLRCSPISGHKSVSWYQQVLGQGPQFIFQYYEKEERGRGNFPDRFSARQFPNYSSELNVNALLLGDSALYLCASSLAASPFYNEQFFGPGTRLTVL.

The gene calls are TRBV24-1 and TRBJ2-1; TRBD2 might be the D (5 bases). V lost 4 bases, J lost 7 bases, and 19 bases lay in between. The germline CDR1 and CDR2 sequences are KGHDR and SFDVKD. The CDR3 consists of 16 residues. The CDR3 spells CATSDQGWTGLNEQFF. CDR3 bases: TGTGCCACCAGTGACCAAGGGTGGACTGGATTAAATGAGCAGTTCTTC.

This clonotype has ten or more counts. The chain uses TRBV3-1 and TRBJ2-1; D call uncertain. The germline V and J ends were trimmed by 1 base and 7 bases, with 5 bases remaining between them. The CDR3 contains 12 residues. The germline gives CDR1 LGHDT, CDR2 YNNKEL (reference sequence). The CDR3 nucleotides are TGTGCCAGCAGCCAAGCGCGGAATGAGCAGTTCTTC. This sequence encodes CASSQARNEQFF.

A note on this clonotype: A much bigger clone sits one base away, suggesting this may be a read error. The rearrangement joins TRBV6-4 to TRBJ2-3; 8 nucleotides align to TRBD1. The CDR3 extends over 13 amino acids. Germline V CDR1 and CDR2: MRHNA, SNTAGT. CDR3 nucleotide sequence: TGTGCCAGCAGTGCAGGGGGCACAGATATGCAGTATTTT. It specifies CASSAGGTDMQYF.

This clonotype has only a few counts. This rearrangement joins TRBV28 to TRBJ2-3; 9 bases match TRBD2. This CDR3 has 15 amino acids. Germline V gene data show CDR1 as MDHEN and CDR2 as SYDVKM. The trim removed 5 bases at V and 1 base at J, leaving 4 bases unmatched. CDR3 in DNA: TGTGCCAGCAGTCCTAGCGGGGCCCGCACAGATACGCAGTATTTT. This codes for CASSPSGARTDTQYF.